These 30 T cell receptor beta chains were all obtained from the same sample, sequenced in a study of cytomegalovirus exposure and HLA in healthy donors (dated by TCRdb to about 2017). Library preparation employed the immunoSEQ multiplex PCR assay. The multiplex PCR relied on a mix of 60 forward primers for TCR Vbeta segments and 13 reverse primers for TCR Jbeta segments. What TCRdb holds here is the immuneACCESS table cut down to in-frame rearrangements. Part of the clones is not present; checked against another copy, under half of the missing clones reflect an unresolved V gene, and the others are unexplained. The sample yields roughly 130,000 clones; about 80% were counted once. Around 2.5% of the sample belongs to the ten largest clones. What was sequenced was PBMCs. These receptor sequences come from a man aged 25-40 years in good health and CMV-seronegative.

The chain uses TRBV13 and TRBJ2-1; D perhaps matches TRBD2 (6 bases). The V and J ends lost 2 bases and 8 bases respectively, with 22 bases between them. The germline gives CDR1 PRHDT, CDR2 FYEKMQ (reference sequence). The CDR3 covers 17 residues. CDR3 nucleotides: TGTGCCAGCAGCTTATATACCAGCACGGGGGATTACCATGAGCAGTTCTTC. It yields the protein CASSLYTSTGDYHEQFF.

This clone was detected once. This chain joins TRBV5-3 and TRBJ2-7; TRBD2 agrees at 7 bases. TRBV5-3 is noted as an ORF with a role that remains uncertain. Unmatched junction bases numbered 16, after V lost 8 bases and J lost 5 bases. The CDR3 sequence is 15 residues long. CDR3 nucleotide sequence: TGTGCCAGTAAAGGGGCGGGAGTCGCTGTGAACGAGCAGTACTTC. Encoded protein: CASKGAGVAVNEQYF.

This CDR3 reads CASSSGQETQYF. The CDR3 region has the DNA TGTGCCAGCAGTTCGGGACAGGAGACCCAGTACTTC. V and J are TRBV28 and TRBJ2-5; 7 bases line up with TRBD1. Germline V gene data show CDR1 as MDHEN and CDR2 as SYDVKM. The CDR3 length is 12 residues. After removal of 4 bases from V and 5 bases from J, the junction contained 1 base not matched to a gene.

The genes are TRBV10-2 and TRBJ1-2, with TRBD1 matching over 8 bases. Germline V gene lookup returns CDR1 WSHSY and CDR2 SAAADI. The CDR3 covers 15 residues. With V trimmed by 3 bases and J by 1 base, 4 bases remained unmatched. The CDR3 sequence is CASSESGGSNYGYTF. The CDR3 DNA sequence: TGCGCCAGCAGTGAATCAGGGGGCAGTAACTATGGCTACACCTTC.

The CDR3 sequence: CASSDNSGSDEQFF. The CDR3 DNA reads as TGTGCCAGCAGTGATAATAGCGGGAGCGATGAGCAGTTCTTC. V usage is TRBV2 and J usage is TRBJ2-1; 9 positions agree with TRBD2. The CDR3 is 14 amino acids. The V segment lost 3 bases and the J segment 8 bases; nucleotides outside the gene matches: 5. Per the germline V gene, CDR1 is SNHLY and CDR2 is FYNNEI.

This clone has only one observation. V gene TRBV2 combines with J gene TRBJ1-2, with 7 bases fitting TRBD1. The CDR3 runs to 12 residues. Germline V lookup: CDR1 SNHLY, CDR2 FYNNEI. V was clipped by 8 bases and J by 3 bases; unmatched bases: 3. The CDR3 sequence is CASQGEDYGYTF. CDR3 in DNA: TGTGCCAGCCAGGGGGAAGACTATGGCTACACCTTC.

The CDR3 sequence is CASSELPEVNYGYTF. For the CDR3, the DNA is TGTGCCAGCAGTGAATTACCGGAGGTCAACTATGGCTACACCTTC. This rearrangement joins TRBV6-1 to TRBJ1-2; D not resolved. Trimming took 2 bases from V and 2 from J, leaving 12 bases between them. Germline CDR1 reads MNHNS; CDR2 reads SASEGT. The CDR3 has 15 amino acids.

This clone showed up just a few times. The chain carries TRBV12-5 and TRBJ2-7; 15 bases line up with TRBD2. The length of the CDR3 is 19 residues. Germline loops: CDR1 LGHNT, CDR2 FRNRAP. V lost 3 bases to trimming and J lost 0 bases; unmatched junction nucleotides: 9. The CDR3 bases are TGTGCTAGTGGTTTTAGTAGAGGACTAGCGGGAGGGAACTCCTACGAGCAGTACTTC. Translated, it gives CASGFSRGLAGGNSYEQYF. The full variable domain, completed using reference TRBV12-5 and TRBJ2-7, is DARVTQTPRHKVTEMGQEVTMRCQPILGHNTVFWYRQTMMQGLELLAYFRNRAPLDDSGMPKDRFSAEMPDATLATLKIQPSEPRDSAVYFCASGFSRGLAGGNSYEQYFGPGTRLTVT.

This clone appeared a single time. The chain joins TRBV28 to TRBJ2-2, with 8 bases aligning to TRBD2. The germline CDR1 and CDR2 sequences are MDHEN and SYDVKM. V lost 6 bases, J lost 7 bases, and 10 bases stayed unmatched. The CDR3 is 15 amino acids. The CDR3 DNA is TGTGCCAGCAGGCTAAGCGGGAGTCGCCTCGGGGAGCTGTTTTTT. Its protein is CASRLSGSRLGELFF.

This chain connects TRBV19 to TRBJ1-2; D unresolved. The CDR3 is made up of 15 amino acids. CDR1 and CDR2 (germline): LNHDA, SQIVND (reference sequence). V was trimmed by 6 bases and J by 2 bases, leaving 16 bases between them. The CDR3: CASSPVRTGNYGYTF. CDR3 nucleotides: TGTGCCAGTAGCCCCGTCCGGACGGGAAACTATGGCTACACCTTC.

The chain links TRBV7-9 to TRBJ2-7; D is perhaps TRBD2 (6 bases). Trimming cost V 1 base and J 0 bases, with 10 bases left between them. Germline V gives CDR1 SEHNR, CDR2 FQNEAQ (reference sequence). The CDR3 spans 15 residues. The CDR3 spells CASSLVRESSYEQYF. CDR3 in DNA: TGTGCCAGCAGCTTAGTTCGGGAGAGCTCCTACGAGCAGTACTTC.

This chain uses TRBV7-3 with TRBJ2-2; tentative D call: TRBD1 (6 bases). From germline, CDR1 is SGHTA and CDR2 FQGTGA. V was shortened by 5 bases and J by 1 base, with 11 bases between the two germline ends. The CDR3 spans 15 residues. The CDR3 region is CASSNKDRNTGELFF. CDR3 nucleotide sequence: TGTGCCAGCAGCAATAAGGACAGGAACACCGGGGAGCTGTTTTTT.

The J gene is TRBJ2-3, the V gene TRBV4-1; TRBD2 agrees at 8 bases. The trim removed 5 bases at V and 0 bases at J, leaving 16 bases unmatched. Germline CDR1 is MGHRA and CDR2 is YSYEKL. The CDR3 totals 19 residues. CDR3 in amino acids: CASSSLGGRSHTSTDTQYF. DNA for the CDR3: TGCGCCAGCAGCTCACTCGGCGGGAGGTCCCACACTAGCACAGATACGCAGTATTTT.

The chain recombines TRBV19 with TRBJ2-4; TRBD1 agrees at 7 bases. V gave up 1 base and J gave up 0 bases; unmatched junction bases: 3. This CDR3 is 16 amino acids long. From germline, CDR1 is LNHDA and CDR2 SQIVND (reference sequence). The CDR3 reads CASSIGQGIAKNIQYF. DNA of the CDR3: TGTGCCAGTAGTATAGGACAGGGAATAGCCAAAAACATTCAGTACTTC. Together with reference TRBV19 and TRBJ2-4, the CDR3 gives the full variable domain: DGGITQSPKYLFRKEGQNVTLSCEQNLNHDAMYWYRQDPGQGLRLIYYSQIVNDFQKGDIAEGYSVSREKKESFPLTVTSAQKNPTAFYLCASSIGQGIAKNIQYFGAGTRLSVL.

This clone was detected a few times. The chain combines TRBV13 with TRBJ1-1; D possibly corresponds to TRBD1 (5 bases). The germline V and J ends were trimmed by 3 bases and 1 base, with 9 bases remaining between them. The CDR3 consists of 14 residues. Germline V gene data show CDR1 as PRHDT and CDR2 as FYEKMQ (reference sequence). CDR3 sequence: CASSFWGGNTEAFF. The CDR3 DNA reads as TGTGCCAGCAGCTTCTGGGGGGGGAACACTGAAGCTTTCTTT.

This clone was observed a few times. The chain employs TRBV29-1 and TRBJ2-2; 12 bases agree with TRBD2. Trimming at V came to 7 bases and at J to 5 bases, leaving 8 bases not matched to a gene. Germline loops: CDR1 SQVTM, CDR2 ANQGSEA. The CDR3 runs 15 residues. This CDR3 reads CSASETSGSTGELFF. CDR3 coding DNA: TGCAGCGCCTCGGAGACTAGCGGGAGTACCGGGGAGCTGTTTTTT.

This clone was observed a handful of times. The same CDR3 can be traced to other DNA sequences in this sample. CDR3 sequence reads: CASSQGLAGYEQYF. Written as DNA, the CDR3 is TGCGCCAGCAGCCAAGGACTAGCGGGATACGAGCAGTACTTC. The chain couples TRBV4-3 to TRBJ2-7, with 11 bases matching TRBD2. Germline trimming cut 1 base from V and 4 bases from J; bases unmatched to any gene: 0. Looked up from germline, CDR1 is LGHNA and CDR2 is YSLEER. CDR3 length: 14 amino acids.

This chain links TRBV7-9 with TRBJ2-7, with 9 bases identical to TRBD2. Germline values: CDR1 SEHNR, CDR2 FQNEAQ (reference sequence). V lost 5 bases, J lost 4 bases, and 12 bases stayed unmatched. This CDR3 comprises 16 residues. CDR3 coding DNA: TGTGCCAGCAGCCCCAGACTAGCGGAGCCTTTTTACGAGCAGTACTTC. Translating gives CASSPRLAEPFYEQYF.

The chain recombines TRBV7-2 with TRBJ1-2, with D tentatively TRBD1 (5 bases). The V gene's germline CDR1 is SGHTA and CDR2 FQGNSA. Trimming cost V 5 bases and J 2 bases, with 12 bases left between them. This CDR3 comprises 14 residues. The CDR3 DNA is TGTGCCAGCAGCCCTATTCAGGGCAACTATGGCTACACCTTC. Translation: CASSPIQGNYGYTF.

The CDR3 reads CASMYSTGVNTEAFF. CDR3 in DNA: TGTGCCAGCATGTATTCGACAGGGGTAAACACTGAAGCTTTCTTT. This chain links TRBV6-1 with TRBJ1-1; TRBD1 matches at 8 bases. Germline V gene data show CDR1 as MNHNS and CDR2 as SASEGT. This CDR3 is built from 15 residues. Germline trimming cut 7 bases from V and 2 bases from J; bases unmatched to any gene: 9.

This clone was seen once. This chain connects TRBV14 to TRBJ1-2; D is perhaps TRBD1 (5 bases). The germline V and J ends were trimmed by 8 bases and 7 bases, with 20 bases remaining between them. Germline CDR1 and CDR2: SGHDN and FVKESK. This CDR3 is built from 14 residues. The CDR3 DNA sequence: TGTGCCAGCGCCGAAGGACACTCCGTTTTTGGCTACACCTTC. Amino acid sequence: CASAEGHSVFGYTF. Full variable domain (remainder filled in from reference TRBV14 and TRBJ1-2): EAGVTQFPSHSVIEKGQTVTLRCDPISGHDNLYWYRRVMGKEIKFLLHFVKESKQDESGMPNNRFLAERTGGTYSTLKVQPAELEDSGVYFCASAEGHSVFGYTFGSGTRLTVV.

The chain carries TRBV4-1 and TRBJ1-1; 7 nucleotides line up with TRBD1. The CDR3 has 15 residues. Trimming took 2 bases from V and 3 from J; bases not matched to a gene: 6. Germline lookup yields CDR1 MGHRA and CDR2 YSYEKL. The CDR3 loop reads CASSQHNTGDTEAFF. The CDR3 DNA is TGCGCCAGCAGCCAACATAATACAGGGGACACTGAAGCTTTCTTT.

The rearrangement links TRBV7-9 to TRBJ2-1; TRBD2 matches at 11 bases. The CDR3 is made up of 17 amino acids. The V segment lost 2 bases and the J segment 6 bases; nucleotides outside the gene matches: 9. Germline lookup yields CDR1 SEHNR and CDR2 FQNEAQ (reference sequence). The CDR3 reads CASSLSSVAGGGNEQFF. The DNA for the CDR3 is TGTGCCAGCAGCTTATCTTCCGTAGCGGGAGGGGGCAATGAGCAGTTCTTC.

As DNA, the CDR3 is TGTGCCAGCTCACCCCCCTTCGACAGGGACGGAGAGCAGTACTTC. This encodes CASSPPFDRDGEQYF. This chain joins TRBV18 and TRBJ2-7; 7 bases fit TRBD1. In germline, CDR1 is KGHSH, CDR2 LQKENI. Trimming took 3 bases from V and 7 from J; bases not matched to a gene: 12. This CDR3 comprises 15 residues. Full variable domain (remainder filled in from reference TRBV18 and TRBJ2-7): NAGVMQNPRHLVRRRGQEARLRCSPMKGHSHVYWYRQLPEEGLKFMVYLQKENIIDESGMPKERFSAEFPKEGPSILRIQQVVRGDSAAYFCASSPPFDRDGEQYFGPGTRLTVT.

The gene calls are TRBV5-6 and TRBJ2-3; TRBD2 matches at 8 bases. Trimming at V came to 3 bases and at J to 0 bases, leaving 6 bases not matched to a gene. Germline V lookup: CDR1 SGHDT, CDR2 YYEEEE. This CDR3 has 16 amino acids. The CDR3 DNA sequence: TGTGCCAGCAGCTATCTAGCGGGCGCCAGCACAGATACGCAGTATTTT. Amino acid sequence: CASSYLAGASTDTQYF.

The rearrangement links TRBV7-8 to TRBJ2-1; possible D gene TRBD1, 6 bases. This CDR3 comprises 13 residues. Trimming stripped 5 bases from V and 7 bases from J, with 12 bases between. Germline values: CDR1 SGHVS, CDR2 FQNEAQ. CDR3 residues: CASSGGMANEQFF. The CDR3 DNA reads TGTGCCAGCAGCGGGGGCATGGCGAATGAGCAGTTCTTC.

The chain links TRBV18 to TRBJ2-1; D uncertain. Germline V CDR1 and CDR2: KGHSH, LQKENI. There are 18 residues in the CDR3. V lost 3 bases to trimming and J lost 0 bases, with 18 bases between them. The CDR3 DNA follows: TGTGCCAGCTCACCCCCCCGAACAGTTACGAGCTCCTACAATGAGCAGTTCTTC. The encoded protein is CASSPPRTVTSSYNEQFF.

This clone was seen a few times. CDR3 residues: CASSPAALRAFF. The CDR3 DNA follows: TGTGCCAGCTCACCAGCTGCCCTGAGGGCTTTCTTT. The chain joins TRBV18 to TRBJ1-1; D is unresolved. Deletions cut 2 bases from V and 11 bases from J, with 12 bases between. CDR1 KGHSH and CDR2 LQKENI come from the germline V gene. CDR3 length equals 12 residues.

The chain recombines TRBV29-1 with TRBJ1-4; the D gene is possibly TRBD1 (6 bases). Deletions cut 7 bases from V and 10 bases from J, with 19 bases between. The CDR3 has 13 residues. Germline CDR1 reads SQVTM; CDR2 reads ANQGSEA. CDR3 protein: CSAGQSMMGKLFF. The CDR3 DNA reads as TGCAGCGCCGGACAGTCAATGATGGGAAAACTGTTTTTT.

V and J are TRBV30 and TRBJ2-7, with D perhaps matching TRBD2 (5 bases). Germline CDR1 and CDR2: GTSNPN and SVGIG (reference sequence). Trimming pared 4 bases from V and 0 bases from J, leaving 16 bases between. The CDR3 runs 15 residues. The CDR3 is CAWKKGLTSSYEQYF. CDR3 bases: TGTGCCTGGAAAAAAGGACTCACAAGCTCCTACGAGCAGTACTTC.